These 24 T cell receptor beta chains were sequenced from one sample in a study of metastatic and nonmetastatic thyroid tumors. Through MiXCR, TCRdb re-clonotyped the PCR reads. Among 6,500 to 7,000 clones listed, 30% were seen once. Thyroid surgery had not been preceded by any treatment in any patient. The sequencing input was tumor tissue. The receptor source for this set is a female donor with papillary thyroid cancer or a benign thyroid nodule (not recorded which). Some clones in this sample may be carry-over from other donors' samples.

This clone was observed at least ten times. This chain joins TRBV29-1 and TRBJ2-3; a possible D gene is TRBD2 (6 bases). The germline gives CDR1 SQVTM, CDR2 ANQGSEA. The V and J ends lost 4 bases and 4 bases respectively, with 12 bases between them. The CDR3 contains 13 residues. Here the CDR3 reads CSVGVTGADTQYF. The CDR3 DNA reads TGCAGCGTTGGCGTTACGGGGGCAGATACGCAGTATTTT.

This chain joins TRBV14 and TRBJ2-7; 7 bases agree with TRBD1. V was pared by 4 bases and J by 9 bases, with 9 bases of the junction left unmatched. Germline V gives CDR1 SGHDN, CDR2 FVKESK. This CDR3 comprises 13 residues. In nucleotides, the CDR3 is TGTGCCAGCAGCCGAGACCAGGGGGTCGGGCAGTACTTC. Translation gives CASSRDQGVGQYF.

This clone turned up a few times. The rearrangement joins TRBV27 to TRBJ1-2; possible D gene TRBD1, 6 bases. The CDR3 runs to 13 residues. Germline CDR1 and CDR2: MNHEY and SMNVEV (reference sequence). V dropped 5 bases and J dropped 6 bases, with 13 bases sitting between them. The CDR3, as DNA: TGTGCCAGCAGTGAATTAAGGGGGAATGGCTACACCTTC. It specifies CASSELRGNGYTF.

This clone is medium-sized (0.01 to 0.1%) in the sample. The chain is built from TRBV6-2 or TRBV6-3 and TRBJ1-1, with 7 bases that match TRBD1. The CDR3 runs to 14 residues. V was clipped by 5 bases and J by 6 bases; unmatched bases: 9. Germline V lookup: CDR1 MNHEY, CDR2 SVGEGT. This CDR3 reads CASSTDRVYAEAFF. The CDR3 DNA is TGTGCCAGCAGTACCGACAGGGTTTACGCTGAAGCTTTCTTT.

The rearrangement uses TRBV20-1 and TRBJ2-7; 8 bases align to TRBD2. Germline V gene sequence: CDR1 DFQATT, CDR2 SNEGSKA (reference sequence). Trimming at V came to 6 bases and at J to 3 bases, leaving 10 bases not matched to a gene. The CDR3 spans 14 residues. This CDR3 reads CSARFGTSYYEQYF. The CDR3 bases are TGCAGTGCCAGGTTCGGGACTAGTTACTACGAGCAGTACTTC.

For the CDR3, the DNA is TGTGCCAGCAGTTACTCGGCAGGGGAAGGTTCACCCCTCCACTTT. The encoded protein is CASSYSAGEGSPLHF. The J gene is TRBJ1-6, the V gene TRBV6-5; a weak D match, TRBD1 (6 bases). The CDR3 has 15 amino acids. V was clipped by 0 bases and J by 9 bases, with 12 bases between them. Germline-derived CDR1 and CDR2 are MNHEY and SVGAGI.

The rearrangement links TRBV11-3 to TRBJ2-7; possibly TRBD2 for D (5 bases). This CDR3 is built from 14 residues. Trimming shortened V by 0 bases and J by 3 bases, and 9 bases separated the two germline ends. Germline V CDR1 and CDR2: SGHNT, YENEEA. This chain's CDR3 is CASSLESEGYEQYF. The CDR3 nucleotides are TGTGCCAGCAGCTTAGAAAGCGAGGGCTACGAGCAGTACTTC.

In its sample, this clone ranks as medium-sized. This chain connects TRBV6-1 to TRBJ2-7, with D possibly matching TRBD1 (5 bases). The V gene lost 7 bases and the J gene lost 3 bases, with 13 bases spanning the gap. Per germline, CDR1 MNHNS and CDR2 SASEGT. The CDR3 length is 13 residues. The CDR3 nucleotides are TGTGCCAGCAAGATGACAGCCATCTACGAGCAGTACTTC. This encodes CASKMTAIYEQYF.

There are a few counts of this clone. CDR3 DNA: TGTGCCAGCAGAGGCGGGGACTCCTACAATGAGCAGTTCTTC. Protein sequence: CASRGGDSYNEQFF. J is TRBJ2-1 and V is TRBV6-1; D perhaps matches TRBD2 (6 bases). The length of the CDR3 is 14 residues. Germline CDR1 is MNHNS and CDR2 is SASEGT. Trimming removed 6 bases from V and 0 bases from J, with 9 bases in between.

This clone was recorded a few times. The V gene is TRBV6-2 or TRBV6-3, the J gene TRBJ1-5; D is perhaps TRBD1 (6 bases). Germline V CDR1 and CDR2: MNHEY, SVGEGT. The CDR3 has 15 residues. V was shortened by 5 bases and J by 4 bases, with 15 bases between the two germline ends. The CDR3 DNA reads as TGTGCCAGCAGTGGGGAGGGGGGTCCAAATCAGCCCCAGCATTTT. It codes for CASSGEGGPNQPQHF.

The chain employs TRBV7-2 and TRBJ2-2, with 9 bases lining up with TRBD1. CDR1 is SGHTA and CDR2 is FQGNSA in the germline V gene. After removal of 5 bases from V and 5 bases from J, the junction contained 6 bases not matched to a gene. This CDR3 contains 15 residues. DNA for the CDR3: TGTGCCAGCAGCACTCGGACAGGGGAAACCGGGGAGCTGTTTTTT. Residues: CASSTRTGETGELFF.

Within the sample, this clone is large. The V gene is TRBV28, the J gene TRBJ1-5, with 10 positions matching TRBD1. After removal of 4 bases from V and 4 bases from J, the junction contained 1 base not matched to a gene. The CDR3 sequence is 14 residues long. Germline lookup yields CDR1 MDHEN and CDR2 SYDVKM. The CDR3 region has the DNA TGTGCCAGCAGTTCGGGACAGGGGAATCAGCCCCAGCATTTT. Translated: CASSSGQGNQPQHF. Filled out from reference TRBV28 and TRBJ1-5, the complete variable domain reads DVKVTQSSRYLVKRTGEKVFLECVQDMDHENMFWYRQDPGLGLRLIYFSYDVKMKEKGDIPEGYSVSREKKERFSLILESASTNQTSMYLCASSSGQGNQPQHFGDGTRLSIL.

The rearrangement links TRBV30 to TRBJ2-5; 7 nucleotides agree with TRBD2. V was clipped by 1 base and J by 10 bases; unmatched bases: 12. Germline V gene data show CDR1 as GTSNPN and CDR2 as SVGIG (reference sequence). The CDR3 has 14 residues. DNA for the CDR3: TGTGCCTGGAGTGCCTTAGCGGGCGGTCCTGTCCAGTACTTC. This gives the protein CAWSALAGGPVQYF.

Written as DNA, the CDR3 is TGTGCCAGCAGTGTCAGAAGCGGAGGGCCCTACAATGAGCAGTTCTTC. This translates into CASSVRSGGPYNEQFF. The genes are TRBV12-3 or TRBV12-4 and TRBJ2-1; weak D call: TRBD2 (6 bases). V lost 5 bases and J 2 bases, leaving 16 bases between the germline ends. This CDR3 has 16 residues.

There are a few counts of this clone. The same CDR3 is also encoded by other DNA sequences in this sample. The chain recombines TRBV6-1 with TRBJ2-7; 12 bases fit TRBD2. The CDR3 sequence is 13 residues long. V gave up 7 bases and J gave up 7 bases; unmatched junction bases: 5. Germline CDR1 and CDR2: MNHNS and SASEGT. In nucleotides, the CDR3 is TGTGCCAGCATGGAGCTAGCGGGAGGGGAGCAGTACTTC. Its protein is CASMELAGGEQYF.

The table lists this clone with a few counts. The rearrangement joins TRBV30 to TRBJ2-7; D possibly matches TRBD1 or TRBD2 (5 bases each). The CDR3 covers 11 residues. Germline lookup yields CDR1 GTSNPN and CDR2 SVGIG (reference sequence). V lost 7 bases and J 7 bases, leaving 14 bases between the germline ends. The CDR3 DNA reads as TGTGCCTACTTGGGGGTTCGGGAGCAGTACTTC. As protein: CAYLGVREQYF.

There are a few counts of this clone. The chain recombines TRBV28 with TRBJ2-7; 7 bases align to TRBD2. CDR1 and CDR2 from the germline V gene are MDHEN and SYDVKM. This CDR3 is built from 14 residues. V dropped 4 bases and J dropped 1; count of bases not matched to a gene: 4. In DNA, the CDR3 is TGTGCCAGCAGTTCATGGACTAGTTCCTACGAGCAGTACTTC. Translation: CASSSWTSSYEQYF. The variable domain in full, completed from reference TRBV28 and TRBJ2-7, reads DVKVTQSSRYLVKRTGEKVFLECVQDMDHENMFWYRQDPGLGLRLIYFSYDVKMKEKGDIPEGYSVSREKKERFSLILESASTNQTSMYLCASSSWTSSYEQYFGPGTRLTVT.

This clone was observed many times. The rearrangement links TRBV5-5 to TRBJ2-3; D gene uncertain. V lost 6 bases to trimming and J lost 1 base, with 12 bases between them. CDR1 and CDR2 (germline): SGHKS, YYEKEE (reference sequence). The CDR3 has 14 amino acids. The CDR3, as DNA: TGTGCCAGCACCTCTAGGGTAGGCACAGATACGCAGTATTTT. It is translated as CASTSRVGTDTQYF.

This chain's CDR3 is CAWNSGRVPEQYF. The CDR3 DNA follows: TGTGCCTGGAACAGCGGGAGGGTCCCCGAGCAGTACTTC. The chain links TRBV30 to TRBJ2-7, with 10 positions matching TRBD2. The V and J ends lost 4 bases and 6 bases, in that order; junction bases with no gene match: 6. The CDR3 contains 13 residues. Looked up from germline, CDR1 is GTSNPN and CDR2 is SVGIG (reference sequence).

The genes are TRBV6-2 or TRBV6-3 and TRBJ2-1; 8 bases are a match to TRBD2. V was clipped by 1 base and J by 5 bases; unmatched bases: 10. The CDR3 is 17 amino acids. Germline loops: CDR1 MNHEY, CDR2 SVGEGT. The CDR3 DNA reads TGTGCCAGCAGTTACTTCGGTTCCGGGGGGGCCAACAATGAGCAGTTCTTC. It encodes CASSYFGSGGANNEQFF.

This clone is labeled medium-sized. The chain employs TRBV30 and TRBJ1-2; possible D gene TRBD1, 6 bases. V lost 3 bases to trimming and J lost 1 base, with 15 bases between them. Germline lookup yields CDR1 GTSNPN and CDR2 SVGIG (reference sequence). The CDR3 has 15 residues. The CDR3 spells CAWRAAGALNYGYTF. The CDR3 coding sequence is TGTGCCTGGAGGGCGGCAGGGGCCCTTAACTATGGCTACACCTTC.

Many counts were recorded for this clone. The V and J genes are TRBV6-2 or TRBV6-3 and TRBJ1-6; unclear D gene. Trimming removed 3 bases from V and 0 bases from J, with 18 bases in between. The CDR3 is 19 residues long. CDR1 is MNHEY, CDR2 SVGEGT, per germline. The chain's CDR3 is CASSYVQATTSSYNSPLHF. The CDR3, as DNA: TGTGCCAGCAGTTATGTGCAGGCGACCACGAGCTCCTATAATTCACCCCTCCACTTT.

CDR3 sequence reads: CASSLGASNYEQYF. The CDR3 nucleotides read TGTGCCAGCAGCTTAGGAGCCTCGAACTACGAGCAGTACTTC. The rearrangement links TRBV11-2 to TRBJ2-7; D uncertain. The CDR3 runs to 14 residues. Germline V gene data show CDR1 as SGHAT and CDR2 as FQNNGV. The germline V and J ends were trimmed by 1 base and 3 bases, with 10 bases remaining between them.

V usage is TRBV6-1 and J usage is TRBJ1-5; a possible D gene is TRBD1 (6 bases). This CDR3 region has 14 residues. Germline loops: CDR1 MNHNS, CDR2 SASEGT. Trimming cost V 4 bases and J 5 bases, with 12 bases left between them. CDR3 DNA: TGTGCCAGCAGTGCCCGGACAGCGGATCAGCCCCAGCATTTT. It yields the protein CASSARTADQPQHF.